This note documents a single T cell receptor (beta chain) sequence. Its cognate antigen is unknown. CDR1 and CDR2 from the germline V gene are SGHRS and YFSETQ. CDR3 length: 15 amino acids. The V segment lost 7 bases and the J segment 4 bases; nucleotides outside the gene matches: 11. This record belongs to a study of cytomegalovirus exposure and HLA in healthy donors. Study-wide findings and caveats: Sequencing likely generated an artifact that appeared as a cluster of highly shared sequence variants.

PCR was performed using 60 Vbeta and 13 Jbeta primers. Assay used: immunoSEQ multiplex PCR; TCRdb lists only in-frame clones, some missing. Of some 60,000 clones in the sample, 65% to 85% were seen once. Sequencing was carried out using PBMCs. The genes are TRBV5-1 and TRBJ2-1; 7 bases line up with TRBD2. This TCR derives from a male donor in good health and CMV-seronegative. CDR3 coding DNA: TGCGCCAGCGTACCCACCGGCGGGGGTTACAATGAGCAGTTCTTC. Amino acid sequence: CASVPTGGGYNEQFF.